Shown below are 4 T cell receptor beta chains from a single sample sequenced in a study of blood T cells in healthy people across ages. Using a J-beta primer mix together with a sample-barcoded 5' primer, a second PCR was run for roughly 6 to 12 cycles. TCRdb reanalysed the 5' RACE reads using MiXCR and keeps one entry per CDR3 protein. The sample contains about 780,000 distinct CDR3 sequences, around 62% of which appear only once. Sequenced material: blood. The receptors come from a man aged 30-40 years in good health.

CDR3 nucleotides: TGTGCCAGCAGCTTACAGGGCAATAGCAATCAGCCCCAGCATTTT. It translates to CASSLQGNSNQPQHF. V gene TRBV2 combines with J gene TRBJ1-5; a possible D gene is TRBD1 (6 bases). There are 15 residues in the CDR3. Germline V gene sequence: CDR1 SNHLY, CDR2 FYNNEI. V dropped 6 bases and J dropped 0 bases, with 12 bases sitting between them.

The chain employs TRBV24-1 and TRBJ1-2; possible D gene TRBD1, 5 bases. The V gene lost 4 bases and the J gene lost 9 bases, with 14 bases spanning the gap. The germline gives CDR1 KGHDR, CDR2 SFDVKD. The CDR3 sequence is 13 residues long. The DNA of the CDR3 is TGTGCCACCAGTGACTGGACAACAAGAAGCTACACCTTC. Translation gives CATSDWTTRSYTF.

This clonotype was seen just once. The V and J genes are TRBV12-3 or TRBV12-4 and TRBJ2-1; D is unresolved. Trimming removed 7 bases from V and 10 bases from J, with 11 bases in between. The CDR3 loop spans 11 amino acids. The CDR3 sequence: CASKWTAEQFF. The CDR3 DNA reads TGTGCCAGCAAATGGACGGCAGAGCAGTTCTTC.

Concerning this clonotype itself: Sequence at one end of the junction differs from germline and may be a read error. The chain carries TRBV4-3 and TRBJ2-1, with D unresolved. This CDR3 comprises 16 residues. Germline CDR1 and CDR2: LGHNA and YSLEER. The DNA of the CDR3 is TGCACCAGCAGCCAAGGTGGGCTGGGGTCCCGAAATGAGCAGTTCTTC. This codes for CTSSQGGLGSRNEQFF.